The text below deals with one T cell receptor (beta chain). Original methodology: Estimation of nucleated cell counts was performed using reference gene primer amplification. Clones were sequenced by immunoSEQ multiplex PCR, and TCRdb holds only the in-frame ones, with some missing. That table supplies the V and J calls and clone size; D and trimming were determined from the DNA. Of fewer than 200,000 clones in the sample, approximately 84% were seen once. This sample is part of a study of blood T cell repertoires in COVID-19. Whole-study context: Researchers got acute and convalescent COVID-19 samples from the United States, Italy and Spain. T cells, B-cell-depleted T cells, or PBMCs provided the cDNA or gDNA that served as material.

This sequence was found in a man aged 40-49 years who had recovered from COVID-19. What was sequenced was peripheral blood.

CDR3 DNA sequence: TGTGCCAGCAGCTTAGCGCGGAACACAGATACGCAGTATTTT. This encodes CASSLARNTDTQYF. The V and J genes are TRBV7-3 and TRBJ2-3; D is unresolved. This CDR3 spans 14 amino acids. Deletions cut 2 bases from V and 2 bases from J, with 8 bases between. Germline loops: CDR1 SGHTA, CDR2 FQGTGA.